This T cell receptor (beta chain) was recorded in a study of blood T cell repertoires in COVID-19. How the authors handled the data: Counts of nucleated cells, estimated from reference gene primer amplification, were obtained. The method was immunoSEQ multiplex PCR; TCRdb's version includes in-frame clones alone and lacks a portion of them. That table is the source of V, J and clone size, and D and trimming were worked out from the DNA. The profile shows 150,000 or so clones, about 77% of them singletons. Sequences were obtained from peripheral blood. The source of this sequence is a woman between 50 and 59 years old with active or convalescent COVID-19.

The CDR3 sequence is CATSDQGTDTQYF. The CDR3 DNA sequence: TGTGCCACCAGTGATCAGGGAACAGATACGCAGTATTTT. The chain has TRBV24-1 and TRBJ2-3; possible D gene TRBD1, 5 bases. The V end was cut by 3 bases, the J end by 3 bases, with 6 bases between. Germline V gives CDR1 KGHDR, CDR2 SFDVKD. CDR3 size: 13 residues.